This TCR beta chain comes out of a study of OX40 agonist ivuxolimab in advanced cancers. About the research overall: Ivuxolimab, an agonist antibody against OX40 (CD134), was given to patients.

As for this clone: Its target is unknown.

TCRdb's table, derived via immunoSEQ multiplex PCR, lists solely in-frame clones and lacks some. The data hold 35,000 to 45,000 clones, with approximately 92% observed a single time. This CDR3 has 11 amino acids. The germline V gene encodes CDR1 SNHLY and CDR2 FYNNEI. Trimming cost V 7 bases and J 7 bases, with 10 bases left between them. Study observations and caveats: Clonal expansion in partial responders at 0.1-3.0 mg/kg ranked among the lowest.

This TCR came from an adult with an advanced solid tumor such as melanoma, head and neck, liver or kidney cancer. Sequenced material: CD4+ or CD8+ T cells sorted from blood, taken in a trial of the OX40 agonist ivuxolimab. The genes are TRBV2 and TRBJ1-1; D not certain. The CDR3 here is CASTFGLEAFF. The CDR3 nucleotides read TGTGCCAGCACCTTTGGCCTTGAAGCTTTCTTT. Complete variable domain (other parts from reference TRBV2 and TRBJ1-1): EPEVTQTPSHQVTQMGQEVILRCVPISNHLYFYWYRQILGQKVEFLVSFYNNEISEKSEIFDDQFSVERPDGSNFTLKIRSTKLEDSAMYFCASTFGLEAFFGQGTRLTVV.